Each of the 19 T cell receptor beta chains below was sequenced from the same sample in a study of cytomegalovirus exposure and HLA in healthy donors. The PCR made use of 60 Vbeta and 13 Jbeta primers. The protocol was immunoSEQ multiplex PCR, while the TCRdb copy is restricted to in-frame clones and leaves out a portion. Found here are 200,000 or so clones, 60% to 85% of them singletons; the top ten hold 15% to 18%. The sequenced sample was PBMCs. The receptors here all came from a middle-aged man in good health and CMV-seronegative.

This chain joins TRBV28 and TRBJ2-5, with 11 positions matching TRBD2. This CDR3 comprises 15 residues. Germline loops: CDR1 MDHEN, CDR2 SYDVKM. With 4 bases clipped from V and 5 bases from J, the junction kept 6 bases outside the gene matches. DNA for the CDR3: TGTGCCAGCAGTTCCCGACTAGCGGGATTGGAGACCCAGTACTTC. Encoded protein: CASSSRLAGLETQYF.

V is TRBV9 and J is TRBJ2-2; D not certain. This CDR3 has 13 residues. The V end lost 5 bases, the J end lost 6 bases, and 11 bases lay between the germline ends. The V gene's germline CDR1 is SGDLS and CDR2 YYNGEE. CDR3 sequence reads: CASSIVLAGELFF. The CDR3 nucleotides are TGTGCCAGCAGTATAGTTTTGGCCGGGGAGCTGTTTTTT.

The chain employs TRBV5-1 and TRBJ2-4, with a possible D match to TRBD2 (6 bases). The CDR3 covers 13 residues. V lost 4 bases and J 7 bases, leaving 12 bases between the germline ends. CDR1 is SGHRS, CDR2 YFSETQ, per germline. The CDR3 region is CASSGPGENIQYF. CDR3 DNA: TGCGCCAGCAGCGGTCCGGGGGAGAACATTCAGTACTTC.

In nucleotides, the CDR3 is TGTGCCAGCCTTAGGACAGGGAGGTACAATGAGCAGTTCTTC. Protein: CASLRTGRYNEQFF. The rearrangement joins TRBV28 to TRBJ2-1, with TRBD1 matching 8 bases. CDR3 length: 14 amino acids. Trimming cost V 8 bases and J 4 bases; bases outside gene matches: 7. CDR1 is MDHEN and CDR2 is SYDVKM in the germline V gene.

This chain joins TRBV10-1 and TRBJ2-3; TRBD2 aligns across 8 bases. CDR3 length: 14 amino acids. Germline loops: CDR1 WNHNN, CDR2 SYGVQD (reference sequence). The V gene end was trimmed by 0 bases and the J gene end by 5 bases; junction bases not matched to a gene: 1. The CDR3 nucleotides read TGCGCCAGCAGTGAGTCCCGGGAGGGAGATACGCAGTATTTT. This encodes CASSESREGDTQYF.

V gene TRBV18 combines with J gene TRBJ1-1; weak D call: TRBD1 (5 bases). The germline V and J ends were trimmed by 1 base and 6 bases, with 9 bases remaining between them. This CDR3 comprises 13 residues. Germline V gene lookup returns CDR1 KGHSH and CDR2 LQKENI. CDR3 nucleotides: TGTGCCAGCTCACCACTGCCGGGGGCTGAAGCTTTCTTT. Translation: CASSPLPGAEAFF.

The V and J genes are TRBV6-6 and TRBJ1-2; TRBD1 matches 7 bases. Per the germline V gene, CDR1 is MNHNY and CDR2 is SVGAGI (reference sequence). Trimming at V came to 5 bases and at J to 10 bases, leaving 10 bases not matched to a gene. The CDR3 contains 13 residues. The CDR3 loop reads CASSPNTGEDYTF. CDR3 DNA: TGTGCCAGCAGTCCTAATACAGGGGAGGACTACACCTTC.

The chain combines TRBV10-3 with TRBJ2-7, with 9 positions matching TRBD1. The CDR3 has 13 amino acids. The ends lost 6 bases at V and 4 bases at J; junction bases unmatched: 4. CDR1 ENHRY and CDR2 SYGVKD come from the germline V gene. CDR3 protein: CAISWDRAYEQYF. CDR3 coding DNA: TGTGCCATCAGCTGGGACAGGGCTTACGAGCAGTACTTC.

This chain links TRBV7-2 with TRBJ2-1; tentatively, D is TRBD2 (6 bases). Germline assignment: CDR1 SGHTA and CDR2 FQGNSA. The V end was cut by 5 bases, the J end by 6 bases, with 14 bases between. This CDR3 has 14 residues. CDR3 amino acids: CASSLGLQFNEQFF. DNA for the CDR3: TGTGCCAGCAGCCTGGGACTCCAGTTCAATGAGCAGTTCTTC.

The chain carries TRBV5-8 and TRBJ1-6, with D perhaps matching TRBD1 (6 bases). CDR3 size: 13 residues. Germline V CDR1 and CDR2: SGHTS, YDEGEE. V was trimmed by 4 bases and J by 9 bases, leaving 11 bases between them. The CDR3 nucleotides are TGTGCCAGCAGCGTAAGCAGGGGTTCACCCCTCCACTTT. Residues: CASSVSRGSPLHF.

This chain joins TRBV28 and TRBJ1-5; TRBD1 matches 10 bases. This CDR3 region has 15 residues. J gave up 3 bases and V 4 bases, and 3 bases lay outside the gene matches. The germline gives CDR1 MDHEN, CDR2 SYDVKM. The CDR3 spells CASSSGQGNNQPQHF. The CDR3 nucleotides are TGTGCCAGCAGTTCGGGACAGGGGAACAATCAGCCCCAGCATTTT.

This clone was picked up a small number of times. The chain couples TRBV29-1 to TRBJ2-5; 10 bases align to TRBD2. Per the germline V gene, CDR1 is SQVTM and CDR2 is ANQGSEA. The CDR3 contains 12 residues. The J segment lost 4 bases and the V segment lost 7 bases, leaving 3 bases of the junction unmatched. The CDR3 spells CSGRLAGETQYF. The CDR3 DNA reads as TGCAGCGGCCGACTAGCGGGAGAGACCCAGTACTTC.

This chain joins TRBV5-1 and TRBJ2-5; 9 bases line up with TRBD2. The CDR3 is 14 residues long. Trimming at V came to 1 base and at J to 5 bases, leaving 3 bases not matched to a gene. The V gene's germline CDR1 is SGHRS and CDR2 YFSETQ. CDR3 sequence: CASSLSLAGETQYF. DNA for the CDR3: TGCGCCAGCAGCTTGTCACTAGCGGGCGAGACCCAGTACTTC.

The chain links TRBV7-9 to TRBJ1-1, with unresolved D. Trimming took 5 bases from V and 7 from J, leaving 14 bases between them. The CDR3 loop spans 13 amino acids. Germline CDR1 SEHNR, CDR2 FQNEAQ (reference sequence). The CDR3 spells CASSPSRSHEAFF. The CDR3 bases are TGTGCCAGCAGCCCGTCACGGAGCCATGAAGCTTTCTTT. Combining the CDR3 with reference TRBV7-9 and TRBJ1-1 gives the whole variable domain DTGVSQNPRHKITKRGQNVTFRCDPISEHNRLYWYRQTLGQGPEFLTYFQNEAQLEKSRLLSDRFSAERPKGSFSTLEIQRTEQGDSAMYLCASSPSRSHEAFFGQGTRLTVV.

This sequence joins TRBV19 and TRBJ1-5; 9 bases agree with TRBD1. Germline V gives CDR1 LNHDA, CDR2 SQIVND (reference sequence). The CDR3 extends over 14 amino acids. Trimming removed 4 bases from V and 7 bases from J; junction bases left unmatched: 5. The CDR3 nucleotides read TGTGCCAGTAGTAAACAGGGACAGGGACAGCCCCAGCATTTT. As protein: CASSKQGQGQPQHF. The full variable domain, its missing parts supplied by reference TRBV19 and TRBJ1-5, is DGGITQSPKYLFRKEGQNVTLSCEQNLNHDAMYWYRQDPGQGLRLIYYSQIVNDFQKGDIAEGYSVSREKKESFPLTVTSAQKNPTAFYLCASSKQGQGQPQHFGDGTRLSIL.

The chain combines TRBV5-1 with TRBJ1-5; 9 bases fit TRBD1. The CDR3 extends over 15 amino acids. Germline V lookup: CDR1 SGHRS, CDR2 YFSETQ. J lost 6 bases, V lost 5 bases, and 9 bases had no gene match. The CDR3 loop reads CASRFDRGDGQPQHF. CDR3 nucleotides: TGCGCCAGCAGATTTGACAGGGGGGACGGTCAGCCCCAGCATTTT.

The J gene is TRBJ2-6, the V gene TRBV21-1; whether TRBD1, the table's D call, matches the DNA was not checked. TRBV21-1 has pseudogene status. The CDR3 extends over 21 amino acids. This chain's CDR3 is CASSKWCGRGLLFSGANVLTF. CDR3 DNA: TGTGCCAGCAGCAAATGGTGTGGCAGGGGGCTTCTCTTCTCTGGGGCCAACGTCCTGACTTTC.

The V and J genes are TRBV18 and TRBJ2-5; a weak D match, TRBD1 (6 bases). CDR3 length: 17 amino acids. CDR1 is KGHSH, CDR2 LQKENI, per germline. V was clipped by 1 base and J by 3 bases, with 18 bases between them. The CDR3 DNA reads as TGTGCCAGCTCACCACGGGACACCCCCGGGGCGAAAGAGACCCAGTACTTC. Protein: CASSPRDTPGAKETQYF. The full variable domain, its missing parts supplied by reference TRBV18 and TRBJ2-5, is NAGVMQNPRHLVRRRGQEARLRCSPMKGHSHVYWYRQLPEEGLKFMVYLQKENIIDESGMPKERFSAEFPKEGPSILRIQQVVRGDSAAYFCASSPRDTPGAKETQYFGPGTRLLVL.

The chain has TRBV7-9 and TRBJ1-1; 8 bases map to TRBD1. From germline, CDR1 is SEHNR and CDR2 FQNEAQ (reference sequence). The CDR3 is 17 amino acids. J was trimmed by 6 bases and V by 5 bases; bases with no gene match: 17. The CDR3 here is CASSRGQGLRIFAEAFF. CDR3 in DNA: TGTGCCAGCAGCCGAGGACAGGGTCTCCGTATTTTCGCTGAAGCTTTCTTT.